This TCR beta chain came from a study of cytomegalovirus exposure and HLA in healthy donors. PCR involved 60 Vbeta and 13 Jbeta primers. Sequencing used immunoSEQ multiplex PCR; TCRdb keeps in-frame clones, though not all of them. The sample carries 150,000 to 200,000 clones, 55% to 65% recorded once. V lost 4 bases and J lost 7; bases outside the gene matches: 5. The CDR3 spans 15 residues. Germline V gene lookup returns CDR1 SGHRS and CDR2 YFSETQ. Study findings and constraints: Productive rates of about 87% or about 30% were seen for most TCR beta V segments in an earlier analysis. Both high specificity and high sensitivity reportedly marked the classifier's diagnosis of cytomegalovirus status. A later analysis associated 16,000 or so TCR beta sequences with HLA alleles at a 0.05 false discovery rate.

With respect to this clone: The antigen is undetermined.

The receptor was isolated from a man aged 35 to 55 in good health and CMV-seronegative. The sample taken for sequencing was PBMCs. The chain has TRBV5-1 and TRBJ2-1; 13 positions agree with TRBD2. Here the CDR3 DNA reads TGCGCCAGCAGCCCCGGGGGACTAGCGGGGAATGAGCAGTTCTTC. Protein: CASSPGGLAGNEQFF.